This is a list of T cell receptor beta chains from one sample in a study of Ad26.COV2.S vaccination and SARS-CoV-2 variants. Some clones are missing from TCRdb's copy, which holds only in-frame ones; the method was immunoSEQ multiplex PCR. The sample lists roughly 400,000 clones, around 92% occurring once. This sample comprised peripheral blood, obtained in a trial of Ad26.COV2.S vaccine versus placebo. These receptors were obtained from a person aged 18-65 years who received the Ad26.COV2.S COVID-19 vaccine or a placebo. The CDR3 runs from the conserved cysteine through the conserved F or W. Fields, in order: J gene, clone size, V gene, D gene, CDR3 DNA, CDR3 protein. D genes are given only for firm matches. Only part of the rows carry a size: once, few, many, or a class if the clone is expanded.

>TRBJ1-6|NA|TRBV5-4|NA
TGTGCCAGCAGCTTAGGGGATTATAATTCACCCCTCCACTTT
CASSLGDYNSPLHF
>TRBJ1-1|NA|TRBV4-1|NA
TGCGCCAGCAGGATGGACAGCTCGAACACTGAAGCTTTCTTT
CASRMDSSNTEAFF
>TRBJ1-2|NA|TRBV29-1|TRBD1
TGCAGCGCTAGTACGACAGGGAACTATGGCTACACCTTC
CSASTTGNYGYTF
>TRBJ1-4|NA|TRBV12-3/TRBV12-4|NA
TGTGCCAGCAGTCCGTATAATGAAAAACTGTTTTTT
CASSPYNEKLFF
>TRBJ1-1|few|TRBV4-1|TRBD1
TGCGCCAGCAAAGGGGGCGGTGATTGGGGCGGCACTGAAGCTTTCTTT
CASKGGGDWGGTEAFF
>TRBJ1-2|NA|TRBV12-3/TRBV12-4|TRBD1
TGTGCCAGCAGTTTCGCCGACAGGGCCGGCTACACCTTC
CASSFADRAGYTF
>TRBJ2-1|NA|TRBV9|TRBD2
TGTGCCAGCAGCGTAGGACTGGCGGGGGGGCCAGTCTACAATGAGCAGTTCTTC
CASSVGLAGGPVYNEQFF
>TRBJ2-5|once|TRBV15|NA
TGTGCCACCAGCAGAGATCAGGGGCAGGAGACCCAGTACTTC
CATSRDQGQETQYF
>TRBJ2-4|NA|TRBV28|TRBD1
TGTGCCAGCAGTCGACAGGGGAACATTCAGTACTTC
CASSRQGNIQYF
>TRBJ2-1|once|TRBV3-1/TRBV3-2|NA
TGTGCCAGCAACCCAGAAACCGTCCGAGACAATGAGCAGTTCTTC
CASNPETVRDNEQFF
>TRBJ2-5|NA|TRBV6-6|NA
TGTGCCAGCAGTTACGAGGAGACCCAGTACTTC
CASSYEETQYF
>TRBJ2-7|NA|TRBV9|NA
TGTGCCAGCAGCGTATCATGGGACAACTCCTACGAGCAGTACTTC
CASSVSWDNSYEQYF
>TRBJ1-6|NA|TRBV5-6|NA
TGTGCCAGCAGCGCCAACATGAATTCACCCCTCCACTTT
CASSANMNSPLHF
>TRBJ2-7|NA|TRBV11-2|NA
TGTGCCAGCAGGGTAGGATCCGGCTACGAGCAGTACTTC
CASRVGSGYEQYF
>TRBJ2-5|once|TRBV27|NA
TGTGCCAGCAGTTTATCTCTCACAGGAACCCAGTACTTC
CASSLSLTGTQYF
>TRBJ2-3|NA|TRBV29-1|NA
TGCAGCGTTGTTGGGGTTCCGCAGTATTTT
CSVVGVPQYF
>TRBJ2-3|NA|TRBV28|TRBD1
TGTGCCAGCAGGAGGCTGCGACAGGGGGCGACAGATACGCAGTATTTT
CASRRLRQGATDTQYF
>TRBJ2-7|NA|TRBV5-1|TRBD1
TGCGCCAGCAGCCCACGGACAGGGTCCTACGAGCAGTACTTC
CASSPRTGSYEQYF
>TRBJ2-3|NA|TRBV7-2|TRBD2
TGTGCCAGCAGTCCGGTCGTGGGACTAGCAGCAGATACGCAGTATTTT
CASSPVVGLAADTQYF
>TRBJ1-1|NA|TRBV19|NA
TGTGCCAGTAGTAAGGGGACACCGAATGAAGCTTTCTTT
CASSKGTPNEAFF
>TRBJ1-5|few|TRBV24-1|NA
TGTGCCACCAGTGATGTTAAGGATAGGAGCAATCAGCCCCAGCATTTT
CATSDVKDRSNQPQHF
>TRBJ1-2|once|TRBV2|TRBD1
TGTGCCAGCATGTTAGAGGACAGGGGCTATGGCTACACCTTC
CASMLEDRGYGYTF
>TRBJ2-4|NA|TRBV3-1/TRBV3-2|NA
TGTGCCAGCAGCCAAGATTATAGCAACTTAGCCAAAAACATTCAGTACTTC
CASSQDYSNLAKNIQYF
>TRBJ2-1|NA|TRBV10-2|NA
TGCGCCAGCAGTGGGCCCGGGACTTGGTCCTACAATGAGCAGTTCTTC
CASSGPGTWSYNEQFF
>TRBJ2-3|NA|TRBV11-2|TRBD2
TGTGCCAGCAGCCCCATAGCGGGGGGGCGTGCAGATACGCAGTATTTT
CASSPIAGGRADTQYF
>TRBJ1-5|NA|TRBV19|NA
TGTGCCAGTAGGGGCCGCAATCAGCCCCAGCATTTT
CASRGRNQPQHF
>TRBJ1-3|once|TRBV18|NA
TGTGCCAGCTCACCACCGGGGGGTCACTCTGGAAACACCATATATTTT
CASSPPGGHSGNTIYF
>TRBJ1-4|NA|TRBV19|NA
TGTGCCAGTAGTACAAACTCCCAGGGGAAACTGTTTTTT
CASSTNSQGKLFF
>TRBJ1-5|NA|TRBV18|NA
TGTGCCAGCTCACCTGAAACAGGGCGTCAGCCCCAGCATTTT
CASSPETGRQPQHF
>TRBJ2-7|NA|TRBV27|NA
TGTGCCAGCTCCACATATCCGGGTAGTAGGGAGCAGTACTTC
CASSTYPGSREQYF
>TRBJ2-3|NA|TRBV9|TRBD2
TGTGCCAGCAGCGTCGGGCTAGCGGGGGGCCTCACAGATACGCAGTATTTT
CASSVGLAGGLTDTQYF
>TRBJ2-7|NA|TRBV6-5|NA
TGTGCCAGCCGGGACATCTCCTACGAGCAGTACTTC
CASRDISYEQYF
>TRBJ1-3|NA|TRBV5-1|NA
TGCGCCAGCAGCTTGGGACACCCCATCTCTGGAAACACCATATATTTT
CASSLGHPISGNTIYF
>TRBJ2-7|NA|TRBV6-2/TRBV6-3|NA
TGTGCCAGCAGTCAAAAGGGGCAGGGATTCTACGAGCAGTACTTC
CASSQKGQGFYEQYF
>TRBJ2-4|NA|TRBV19|NA
TGTGCCAGTAGTGTGCCGGGAAACATTCAGTACTTC
CASSVPGNIQYF
>TRBJ2-4|once|TRBV12-3/TRBV12-4|NA
TGTGCCAGCACCCAGGGGGCCAAAAACATTCAGTACTTC
CASTQGAKNIQYF
>TRBJ2-2|NA|TRBV19|NA
TGTGCCAGTAGTATAGCTGTGAACACCGGGGAGCTGTTTTTT
CASSIAVNTGELFF
>TRBJ2-1|NA|TRBV6-5|NA
TGTGCCAGCAGTTCCCCAAACGATGTCCCGATTGAGCAGTTCTTC
CASSSPNDVPIEQFF
>TRBJ1-4|once|TRBV4-1|TRBD1
TGCGCCAGCAGCCAAGGATCTTGGGACAGGAATGAAAAACTGTTTTTT
CASSQGSWDRNEKLFF
>TRBJ2-7|NA|TRBV4-1|TRBD2
TGCGCCAGCAGCCAACCGGGACTAGCCAGCGACGAGCAGTACTTC
CASSQPGLASDEQYF
>TRBJ1-5|NA|TRBV6-5|NA
TGTGCCAGCCCCGCCGATGGGGGATTTCAGCCCCAGCATTTT
CASPADGGFQPQHF
>TRBJ2-4|once|TRBV23-1|TRBD1
TGCGCCAGCAGACGCGACAGGGATGATATATTCAGGGCCAAAAACATTCAGTACTTC
CASRRDRDDIFRAKNIQYF
>TRBJ1-6|NA|TRBV28|NA
TGTGCCAGCAGTTTCACACCACCGTATAATTCACCCCTCCACTTT
CASSFTPPYNSPLHF
>TRBJ1-2|NA|TRBV6-2/TRBV6-3|TRBD1
TGTGCCAGCAGTTCTCGCCAGGGGGCCCCTGAAAACTATGGCTACACCTTC
CASSSRQGAPENYGYTF
>TRBJ1-5|NA|TRBV28|NA
TGTGCCAGCAGTCTTCAGGGTCAGCCCCAGCATTTT
CASSLQGQPQHF
>TRBJ1-4|NA|TRBV5-1|NA
TGCGCCAGCAGCTATTTGACGGGGTCTAATGAAAAACTGTTTTTT
CASSYLTGSNEKLFF
>TRBJ1-5|NA|TRBV30|NA
TGTGCCTGGAGTCAGGGTTATCAGCCCCAGCATTTT
CAWSQGYQPQHF
>TRBJ2-2|once|TRBV5-1|NA
TGCGCCAGCAGCTTGGACGGGGGGCCCGGGGAGCTGTTTTTT
CASSLDGGPGELFF
>TRBJ1-6|NA|TRBV7-9|NA
TGTGCCAGCAGCCGTGGGGTGGCCGCCTTCCCCCATTCACCCCTCCACTTT
CASSRGVAAFPHSPLHF